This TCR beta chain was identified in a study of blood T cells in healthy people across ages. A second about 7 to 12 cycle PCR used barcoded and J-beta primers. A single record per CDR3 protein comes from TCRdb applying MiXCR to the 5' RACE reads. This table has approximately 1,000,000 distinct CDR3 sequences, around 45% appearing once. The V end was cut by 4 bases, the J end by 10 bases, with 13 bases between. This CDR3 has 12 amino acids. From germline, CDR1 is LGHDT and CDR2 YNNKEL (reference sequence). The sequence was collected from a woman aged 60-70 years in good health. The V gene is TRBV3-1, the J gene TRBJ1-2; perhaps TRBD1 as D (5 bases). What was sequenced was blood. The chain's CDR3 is CASSLGHSVYTF. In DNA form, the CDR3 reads TGTGCCAGCAGCCTAGGACACTCGGTCTACACCTTC. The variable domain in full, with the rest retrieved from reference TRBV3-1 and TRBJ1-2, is DTAVSQTPKYLVTQMGNDKSIKCEQNLGHDTMYWYKQDSKKFLKIMFSYNNKELIINETVPNRFSPKSPDKAHLNLHINSLELGDSAVYFCASSLGHSVYTFGSGTRLTVV.